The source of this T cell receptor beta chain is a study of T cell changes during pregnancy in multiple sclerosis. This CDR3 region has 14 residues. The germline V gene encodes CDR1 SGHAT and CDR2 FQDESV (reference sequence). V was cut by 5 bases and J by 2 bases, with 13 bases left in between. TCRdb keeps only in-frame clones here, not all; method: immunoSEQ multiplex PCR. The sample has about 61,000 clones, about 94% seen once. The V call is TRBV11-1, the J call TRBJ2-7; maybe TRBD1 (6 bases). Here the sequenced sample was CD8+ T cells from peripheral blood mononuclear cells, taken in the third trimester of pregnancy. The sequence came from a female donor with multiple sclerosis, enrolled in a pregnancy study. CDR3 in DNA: TGTGCCAGCAGCAACGACAGGCCCCCCTACGAGCAGTACTTC. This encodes CASSNDRPPYEQYF.